The present TCR beta chain was sequenced within a study of cytomegalovirus exposure and HLA in healthy donors. Germline V gene sequence: CDR1 LNHDA, CDR2 SQIVND (reference sequence). This CDR3 contains 14 residues. The V end lost 10 bases, the J end lost 3 bases, and 16 bases lay between the germline ends. PCR employed 60 Vbeta and 13 Jbeta primers. Generated by immunoSEQ multiplex PCR, the TCRdb table keeps only in-frame clones and is missing some. The sample shows 95,000 to 100,000 clones, roughly 82% of them seen only once. The material sequenced was PBMCs. The chain carries TRBV19 and TRBJ1-5; tentatively, D is TRBD1 (6 bases). The sequence was collected from a man aged 50-59 years in good health and CMV-seronegative. The CDR3 sequence is CATHADRINQPQHF. DNA for the CDR3: TGTGCCACCCACGCCGACAGGATCAATCAGCCCCAGCATTTT.